This T cell receptor (beta chain) is drawn from a study of cytomegalovirus exposure and HLA in healthy donors (dated by TCRdb to 2016 to 2017). The study in broad terms: According to an earlier analysis of several hundred of the donors, about 179 million T cells yielded some 120 million unique TCR beta sequences and approximately 280 Gb of sequence data. An early release that covered fewer than 750 HLA-typed donors contained approximately 300 gigabases of sequencing data and roughly 84 million unique TCR sequences. The genetic ancestry cluster associated with self-reported Caucasian donors included about 81% of the approximately 400 genotyped donors. The study aimed to test whether cataloging public T cell receptors could reveal signatures of past pathogen exposure. Using immunosequencing, the study profiled T cell repertoires from roughly 650 subjects and related those repertoires to cytomegalovirus serostatus. In addition to the first cohort of around 670 subjects, a separate validation cohort of some 120 different subjects was used. High-throughput TCR immunosequencing, statistical association of individual TCRs with disease status, and machine learning were combined to predict cytomegalovirus infection status. To study patterns of TCR occurrence, a later analysis re-analyzed previously published TCR beta repertoires from more than 550 donors and added high-resolution HLA genotyping. Rather than using new phenotypic data, the later analysis identified candidate immune exposures from TCR beta sequences and from how often those sequences occurred across donors. An earlier analysis of around 540 of the donors applied high-throughput TCR beta sequencing to assess whether each TCR beta V gene segment acted as functional or pseudogenic. Donor age, sex, ethnicity and CMV serostatus were compiled together with the repertoire data. Genome-wide SNP genotypes for about three fifths of the 666 donors were used in a later genetic analysis, which treated that subset as a discovery cohort. Every discovery cohort repertoire had been produced on one sequencing platform. Class I and class II HLA loci were covered by the typing at four-digit resolution. The number of typed donors differed by locus: roughly 629-640 for A, B, C, DRB1 and DQB1; approximately 540 for DQA1; around 610 for DPA1; and roughly 490 for DPB1. Roughly 5 DR-DQ haplotypes were handled as single units for association and clustering, since linkage in the cohort was strong. Among about 400 genotyped donors of the cohort, an average of roughly 230,000 unique TCR beta nucleotide sequences was sequenced per donor, of which approximately 19% were non-productive. What the research found in general, with its limitations: The authors suggested that the approach could potentially be extended to other disease states and immunological phenotypes. In both the original and validation cohorts, the classifier was reported to diagnose cytomegalovirus status with high specificity and sensitivity. According to a later analysis, TCR association rates differed among HLA loci, with DRB1 alleles showing the most associated TCRs and HLA-C alleles showing the fewest. In an earlier analysis of approximately 590 of the donors, most TCR beta V segments appeared in productive rearrangements about 87% or about 30% of the time, broadly matching IMGT annotations. The cohort was sequenced for TCR beta chains only, and without alpha or paired-chain data the features that could be detected were limited. The only immune exposure information available for the cohort was CMV serostatus. HLA typing was unavailable for some donors at each locus, so association tests used only the typed subset. Some IMGT-functional V segments, including TRBV6-2 and TRBV6-3, could not be distinguished by the 87-base-pair reads and were therefore excluded. In vitro tests confirmed that a few of the cytomegalovirus-associated TCR beta chains recognize cytomegalovirus antigens. A group of highly shared sequence variants was considered likely to be a technical artifact of the sequencing pipeline. Roughly uniform sequencing depth across donors was assumed in presence/absence analyses, although this assumption may not hold. Compared with equally common non-associated chains, HLA-associated TCR beta chains in a later analysis were more clonally expanded and had lower generation probabilities. At a false discovery rate of 0.05, a later analysis linked under 20,000 TCR beta sequences to specific HLA alleles. A later analysis reported that several top co-occurrence clusters appeared linked to parvovirus B19, influenza, CMV and Epstein-Barr virus. Correlated functional status among segregating V segments might be attributable to linkage disequilibrium, but an unknown experimental factor could not be ruled out. An association between a missense DCLRE1C variant and V-gene and J-gene trimming of TCR beta chains was found in a later genetic analysis and replicated in an independent cohort. When HLA alleles, especially DR and DQ, strongly co-occurred, TCR associations were difficult to assign to individual alleles. Compared with the roughly 720-donor mean, donors in an Asian-associated ancestry cluster had fewer N-insertions in productive TCRs, according to a later genetic analysis. Most CMV-associated TCR beta chains appeared to be HLA-restricted in a later analysis, and the HLA associations seemed to be driven largely by CMV exposure. The earlier analysis of 587 of the donors excluded around 17 rarely observed V segments, including chromosome 9 orphons, because counts were too low. A total of 150 to 200 TCR beta chains were listed by the study as associated with cytomegalovirus. Most TCR sequences were seen in very few donors, while some public TCRs were found in many individuals. A further reported finding was that TCR beta sequences accurately predicted the HLA-A and HLA-B alleles for most subjects in the first cohort.

On this clone: Its antigen is currently not known. Base qualities are missing; no much larger clone stands one base away.

The cohort comprised approximately 700 healthy bone marrow donors. All cohort members were sampled while nominally healthy, although unrecorded immune exposures were likely present. The donor tested CMV seronegative, placing the donor among the 300 to 450 seronegative members of the cohort. A peripheral blood sample was provided by each donor, and peripheral blood mononuclear cells were used for TCR beta sequencing. Genomic DNA extraction from the blood cell samples was performed with the Qiagen DNeasy Blood Extraction Kit. The germline V gene gives CDR1 as ENHRY and CDR2 as SYGVKD. Relative to germline, V is 4 bases shorter and J is 5 bases shorter, with 17 bases between their ends. The cysteine opens and the phenylalanine closes a CDR3 of 15 amino acids. The sequence is cut down to CDR3 DNA, 45 bases in frame from base 1. Library preparation used the immunoSEQ multiplex PCR assay. The multiplex PCR relied on a mix of 60 forward primers for TCR Vbeta segments and 13 reverse primers for TCR Jbeta segments. Amplification of the CDR3 region of rearranged TCR beta genes was performed with a multiplex PCR assay on genomic DNA. On the Illumina HiSeq System, the amplified TCR beta libraries were sequenced as 87-base-pair reads. Per the authors' processing: A later analysis counted around 72 million unique TCR beta chains across the 666 repertoires, and around 9.9 million of these chains were shared by at least two donors. To remove PCR and sequencing errors, raw reads were error-corrected and collapsed into unique sequences using a nearest-neighbor algorithm that merged closely related sequences. CDR3 sequences were aligned to IMGT reference sequences to assign V, D and J gene segments. For a sequence to be retained, a match of at least six nucleotides to both a V gene segment and a J gene segment was required. A rearrangement was called productive if the CDR3 had no stop codons and remained in frame with V and J, and every other rearrangement was called non-productive. CDR3 was defined according to IMGT convention as the region running from the second conserved V-encoded cysteine to the conserved J-encoded phenylalanine. The earlier analysis of about 640 of the donors excluded any sequence lacking an unambiguous match to a single V gene segment. An earlier analysis of over 450 of the donors classified V segments as functional when productive rearrangements were above 56.7% and as segregating when the standard deviation between donors was above 5%. To diagnose cytomegalovirus status from the catalog of TCR beta chain sequences, a statistical classification framework was built. In a later analysis, TCR nucleotide sequences were compared against IMGT/GENE-DB human TR gene sequences so that V and J genes could be assigned. Using the TCRdist pipeline, a later analysis assigned CDR3 sequences along with most-parsimonious VDJ recombination scenarios. A later analysis defined each TCR beta chain by its CDR3 amino acid sequence plus V-gene family, and excluded reads lacking a unique V-gene family. In a later analysis, 500 to 650 highly shared, low-generation-probability nucleotide sequences were removed to address suspected cross-contamination and a sequencing artifact. In a later analysis, a clonal expansion index was calculated for each public chain from normalized within-repertoire ranks of inferred template counts. In a later analysis, generation probabilities were computed with a VDJ recombination model fitted to out-of-frame rearrangements, and the resulting probabilities were checked against IGoR. In a later analysis, TCR-TCR, TCR-HLA and TCR-CMV co-occurrence was scored with hypergeometric tests, and a repertoire-size bias correction was applied to TCR pairs. In a later analysis, false discovery rates were estimated by permuting HLA or CMV assignments 20 times. In a later analysis, co-occurring TCRs were grouped with DBSCAN, and TCRdist sequence similarity was added when clustering was performed within HLA-allele-positive subsets. Repertoires with fewer than 30,000 or more than 120,000 public chains, plus five repertoires with anomalous nucleotide sharing, were excluded from co-occurrence clustering. Sourced from immuneACCESS, this table was stored by TCRdb with only in-frame sequences that have V and J called. A share of the clones is absent; for the studies checked, an unresolved V gene accounts for under half, and the remainder has no known explanation. The V and J calls and clone size come from that table; D and trimming were worked out from the DNA. The sample profile shows around 140,000 clones; roughly 89% of them were found once. The ten largest make up around 5.2% of the sample.

In this chain, TRBV10-3 is recombined with TRBJ1-2; TRBD1 is perhaps the D gene, given 6 matching bases. Sequenced input: PBMCs. This sequence originates from a woman between 25 and 40 years old in good health and CMV-seronegative. The CDR3 region: CAISAQGDPVYGYTF. Here is the DNA: TGTGCCATCAGTGCACAGGGAGACCCTGTGTATGGCTACACCTTC.